This T cell receptor beta chain is from a study of blood T cell repertoires in COVID-19. The assay was immunoSEQ multiplex PCR, and TCRdb's table has in-frame clones only and misses some. The sample holds 100,000 to 120,000 clones, just over 70% seen once. The TCR sequence derives from a woman in her thirties or forties with acute or convalescent COVID-19. Sequencing was done on a sample of peripheral blood.

The CDR3 loop is CASGRRDRGLETQYF. CDR3 nucleotides: TGTGCCAGCGGGCGGCGCGACAGGGGACTAGAGACCCAGTACTTC. This chain links TRBV2 with TRBJ2-5; 8 bases agree with TRBD1. CDR3 length: 15 amino acids. The V gene's germline CDR1 is SNHLY and CDR2 FYNNEI. V was pared by 8 bases and J by 4 bases, with 12 bases of the junction left unmatched.